One and the same sample provided the 5 T cell receptor beta chains below, sequenced in a study of CD8 T cells in ankylosing spondylitis. Via MiXCR, TCRdb re-called the 5' RACE reads, giving one row per CDR3 protein. The table shows about 440,000 distinct CDR3 sequences, with 17% occurring only once. Findings of the study overall: The study identified a TCR beta motif of eight highly homologous variants that appeared characteristic of ankylosing spondylitis blood.

Antigens for these TCRs are unknown. Input material: blood, either unsorted or a sorted T cell fraction (not recorded which). Receptors originate from a male donor with ankylosing spondylitis.

The chain employs TRBV9 and TRBJ2-1; 10 nucleotides agree with TRBD2. Trimming took 4 bases from V and 6 from J; bases not matched to a gene: 7. The V gene's germline CDR1 is SGDLS and CDR2 YYNGEE. The CDR3 has 15 amino acids. CDR3 amino acids: CASSPRTSGFNEQFF. The CDR3 nucleotides read TGTGCCAGCAGCCCCCGGACTAGCGGATTCAATGAGCAGTTCTTC.

The table lists this clonotype with a few counts. The rearrangement joins TRBV30 to TRBJ2-5; D may be TRBD2 (6 bases). Trimming removed 2 bases from V and 3 bases from J, with 16 bases in between. The germline gives CDR1 GTSNPN, CDR2 SVGIG (reference sequence). This CDR3 spans 15 amino acids. For the CDR3, the DNA is TGTGCCTGGAGTTCATCCGGGACTGGAAAAGAGACCCAGTACTTC. It specifies CAWSSSGTGKETQYF.

The chain uses TRBV15 and TRBJ2-1; no clear D. The length of the CDR3 is 15 residues. The ends were cut back, 4 bases at V and 0 bases at J, with 10 bases in the middle. Per germline, CDR1 LNHNV and CDR2 YYDKDF (reference sequence). In DNA form, the CDR3 reads TGTGCCACCAGCACCGGAGAACACTCCTACAATGAGCAGTTCTTC. Protein: CATSTGEHSYNEQFF.

The chain carries TRBV19 and TRBJ2-1; tentatively, D is TRBD2 (5 bases). This CDR3 is built from 16 residues. The germline CDR1 and CDR2 sequences are LNHDA and SQIVND (reference sequence). Trimming left V 1 base short and J 9 bases short, with 19 bases between. This CDR3 is CASSIVFGPKGGEQFF. The CDR3 coding sequence is TGTGCCAGTAGTATAGTTTTCGGGCCTAAAGGAGGTGAGCAGTTCTTC.

This clonotype came up a few times. This chain uses TRBV10-3 with TRBJ2-3; possible D gene TRBD2, 6 bases. The germline V and J ends were trimmed by 4 bases and 0 bases, with 14 bases remaining between them. The CDR3 is made up of 16 amino acids. CDR1 is ENHRY and CDR2 is SYGVKD in the germline V gene. The DNA of the CDR3 is TGTGCCATCAGTGCCGGGACTTACACTAGCACAGATACGCAGTATTTT. Translating gives CAISAGTYTSTDTQYF.